The T cell receptor (beta chain) under discussion was sequenced for a study of blood T cell repertoires in COVID-19. Study-wide background: Sources were T cells, B-cell-depleted T cells, or PBMCs; the material itself was cDNA or gDNA.

Seattle cases were enrolled at active infection and followed longitudinally. Authors' analysis steps: Cell counts per sample came from amplifying reference gene primers. Repertoires were generated with immunoSEQ multiplex PCR, while TCRdb's copy carries only in-frame clones and drops some. That table supplies the V and J calls and clone size; D and trimming were determined from the DNA. The sample has hundreds of thousands of clones; roughly 90% are singletons. This clone was seen a handful of times. The CDR3 is 20 amino acids. Sequenced material: peripheral blood. The receptor was isolated from a woman between 65 and 79 years old with COVID-19, enrolled during active disease. The chain has TRBV21-1 and TRBJ1-4; the table assigns TRBD1, which was not confirmed against the DNA. TRBV21-1 is assigned pseudogene status. The CDR3 is CASSKNVRTGGAETNEKLFF. The DNA of the CDR3 is TGTGCCAGCAGCAAAAATGTCAGGACAGGGGGCGCTGAAACTAATGAAAAACTGTTTTTT.